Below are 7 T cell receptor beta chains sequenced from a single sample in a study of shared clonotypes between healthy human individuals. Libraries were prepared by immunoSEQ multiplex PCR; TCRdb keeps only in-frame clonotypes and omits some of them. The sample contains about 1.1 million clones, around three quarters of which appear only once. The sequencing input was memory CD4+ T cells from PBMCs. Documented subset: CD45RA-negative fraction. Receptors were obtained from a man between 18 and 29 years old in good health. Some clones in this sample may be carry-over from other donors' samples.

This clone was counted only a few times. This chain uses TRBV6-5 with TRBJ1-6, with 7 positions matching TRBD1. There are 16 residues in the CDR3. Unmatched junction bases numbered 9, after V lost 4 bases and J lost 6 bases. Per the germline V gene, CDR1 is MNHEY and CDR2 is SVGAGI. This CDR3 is CASSLTSTGTNSPLHF. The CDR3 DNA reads TGTGCCAGCAGTTTGACATCGACAGGGACTAATTCACCCCTCCACTTT.

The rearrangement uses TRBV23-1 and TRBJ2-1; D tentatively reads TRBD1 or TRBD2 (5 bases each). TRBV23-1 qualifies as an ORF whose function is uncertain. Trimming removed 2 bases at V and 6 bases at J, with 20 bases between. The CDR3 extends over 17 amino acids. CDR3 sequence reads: CASSQPSGASSCNEQFF. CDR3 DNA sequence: TGCGCCAGCAGTCAACCGTCCGGGGCTAGCTCTTGCAATGAGCAGTTCTTC.

Here the CDR3 DNA reads TGTGCCAGTTCCGGGACTAGCGCGCACAATGAGCAGTTCTTC. Its translation: CASSGTSAHNEQFF. The V gene is TRBV9, the J gene TRBJ2-1, with 10 nucleotides matching TRBD2. CDR1 SGDLS and CDR2 YYNGEE come from the germline V gene. V lost 8 bases and J lost 5; bases outside the gene matches: 7. The CDR3 sequence is 14 residues long.

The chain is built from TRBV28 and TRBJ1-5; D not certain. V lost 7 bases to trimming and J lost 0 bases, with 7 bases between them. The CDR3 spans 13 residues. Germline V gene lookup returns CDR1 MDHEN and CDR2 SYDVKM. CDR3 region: CASTYYSNQPQHF. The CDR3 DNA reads TGTGCCAGCACGTACTATAGCAATCAGCCCCAGCATTTT.

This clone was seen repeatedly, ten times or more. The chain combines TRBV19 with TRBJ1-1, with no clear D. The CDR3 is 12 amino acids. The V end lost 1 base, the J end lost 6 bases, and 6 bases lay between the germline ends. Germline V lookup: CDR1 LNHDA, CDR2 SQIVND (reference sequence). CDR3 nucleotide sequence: TGTGCCAGTAGTATAGTCGAATCTGAAGCTTTCTTT. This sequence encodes CASSIVESEAFF.

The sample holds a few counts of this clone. CDR3 coding DNA: TGCGCCAGCAGCTCCGGGACAGGCTCCTACGAGCAGTACTTC. As protein: CASSSGTGSYEQYF. The gene calls are TRBV5-1 and TRBJ2-7, with 8 bases matching TRBD1. This CDR3 has 14 amino acids. Germline V gene data show CDR1 as SGHRS and CDR2 as YFSETQ. J gave up 0 bases and V 3 bases, and 2 bases lay outside the gene matches.

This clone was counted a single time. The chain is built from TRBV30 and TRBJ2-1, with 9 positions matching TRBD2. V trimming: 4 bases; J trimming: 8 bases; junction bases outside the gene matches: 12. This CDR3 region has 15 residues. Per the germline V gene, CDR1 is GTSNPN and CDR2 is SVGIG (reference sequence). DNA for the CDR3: TGTGCCTGGAATTTGCGGGAGGGCCGTTCGGATGAGCAGTTCTTC. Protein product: CAWNLREGRSDEQFF. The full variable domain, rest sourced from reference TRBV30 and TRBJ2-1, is SQTIHQWPATLVQPVGSPLSLECTVEGTSNPNLYWYRQAAGRGLQLLFYSVGIGQISSEVPQNLSASRPQDRQFILSSKKLLLSDSGFYLCAWNLREGRSDEQFFGPGTRLTVL.